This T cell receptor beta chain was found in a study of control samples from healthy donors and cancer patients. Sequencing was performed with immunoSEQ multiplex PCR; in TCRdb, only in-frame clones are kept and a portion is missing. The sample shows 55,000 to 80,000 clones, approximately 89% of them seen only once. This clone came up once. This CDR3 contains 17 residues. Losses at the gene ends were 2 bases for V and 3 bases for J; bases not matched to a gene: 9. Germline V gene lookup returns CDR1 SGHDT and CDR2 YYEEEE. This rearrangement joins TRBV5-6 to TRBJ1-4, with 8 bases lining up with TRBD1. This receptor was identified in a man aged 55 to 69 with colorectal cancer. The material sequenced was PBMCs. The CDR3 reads CASSFRGRELSNEKLFF. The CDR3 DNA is TGTGCCAGCAGCTTCAGGGGGCGAGAATTATCTAATGAAAAACTGTTTTTT. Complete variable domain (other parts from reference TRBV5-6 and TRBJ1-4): DAGVTQSPTHLIKTRGQQVTLRCSPKSGHDTVSWYQQALGQGPQFIFQYYEEEERQRGNFPDRFSGHQFPNYSSELNVNALLLGDSALYLCASSFRGRELSNEKLFFGSGTQLSVL.